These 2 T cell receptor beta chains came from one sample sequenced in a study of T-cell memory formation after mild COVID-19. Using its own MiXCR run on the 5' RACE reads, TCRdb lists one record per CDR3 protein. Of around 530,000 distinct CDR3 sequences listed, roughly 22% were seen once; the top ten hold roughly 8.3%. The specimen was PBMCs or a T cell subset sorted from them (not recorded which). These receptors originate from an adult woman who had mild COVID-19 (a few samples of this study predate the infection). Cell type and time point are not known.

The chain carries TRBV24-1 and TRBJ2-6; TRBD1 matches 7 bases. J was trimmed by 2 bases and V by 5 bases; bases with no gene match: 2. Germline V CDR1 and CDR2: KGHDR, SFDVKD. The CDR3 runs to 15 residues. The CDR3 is CATSGTGAGANVLTF. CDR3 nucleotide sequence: TGTGCCACCAGTGGTACAGGGGCTGGGGCCAACGTCCTGACTTTC.

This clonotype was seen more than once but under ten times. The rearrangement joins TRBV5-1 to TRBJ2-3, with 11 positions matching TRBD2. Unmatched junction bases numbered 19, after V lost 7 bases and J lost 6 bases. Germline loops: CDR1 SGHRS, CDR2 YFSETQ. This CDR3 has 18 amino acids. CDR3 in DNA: TGCGCCAGCCAAAAACGCCTCACTAGCGGGGGAACGAGGGATACGCAGTATTTT. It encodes CASQKRLTSGGTRDTQYF.